This entry describes one TCR beta chain. Original data processing: Nucleated cell counts were estimated from reference gene primer amplification. The assay was immunoSEQ multiplex PCR, and TCRdb's table has in-frame clones only and misses some. That table furnishes V, J and clone size, whereas the DNA furnished D and trimming. The table lists 20,000 or so clones, 89% of them singletons, with around 6% in the top ten. The source of the sample is a study of blood T cell repertoires in COVID-19. Study-level information: The samples span acute and convalescent COVID-19 from the United States, Italy and Spain.

There are 12 residues in the CDR3. Germline CDR1 and CDR2: SGDLS and YYNGEE. V shed 0 bases and J shed 11 bases, with 6 bases lying between them. This TCR came from a human donor in a cohort sampled during active COVID-19. The sequenced sample consisted of peripheral blood. The rearrangement links TRBV9 to TRBJ2-6; D remains ambiguous. CDR3 region: CASSVAEDVLTF. CDR3 in DNA: TGTGCCAGCAGCGTAGCTGAGGACGTCCTGACTTTC.